This entry lists 10 T cell receptor beta chains sequenced from one sample in a study of T cell responses to AZD1222 COVID-19 vaccine (dated by TCRdb to the early 2020s). Sample time point, as interpreted from the label and publication: baseline before first vaccination. Library preparation employed the immunoSEQ multiplex PCR assay. The clones in this table, taken by TCRdb from immuneACCESS, are in-frame only. Not every clone is retained; where verified, under half of the shortfall comes from an unresolved V gene, and the cause of the rest is unknown. The sample records just over 65,000 clones, roughly 84% of which are singletons. Jointly, the top ten make up around 15% of the sample. The sequenced sample was peripheral blood, obtained on day 0 of AZD1222 vaccination. Receptors were obtained from an adult in good health.

The chain combines TRBV18 with TRBJ2-2; TRBD1 matches 10 bases. This CDR3 comprises 15 residues. Per germline, CDR1 KGHSH and CDR2 LQKENI. V shed 2 bases, J shed 6 bases, and the junction held 3 bases outside the gene matches. CDR3: CASSPETGGSGELFF. The CDR3 DNA reads as TGTGCCAGCTCACCAGAGACAGGGGGCTCCGGGGAGCTGTTTTTT.

This clone has only a few counts. The chain uses TRBV3-1 (or the pseudogene TRBV3-2) and TRBJ2-3; 11 bases line up with TRBD2. The CDR3 has 19 amino acids. V lost 0 bases, J lost 5 bases, and 13 bases stayed unmatched. Germline V gene sequence: CDR1 LGHDT, CDR2 YNNKEL (reference sequence). The CDR3 bases are TGTGCCAGCAGCCAAGAAGGCGAACTAGCGGGAGTAGCGAGAGATACGCAGTATTTT. Its translation is CASSQEGELAGVARDTQYF.

V usage is TRBV20-1 and J usage is TRBJ2-1; D tentatively fits TRBD1 or TRBD2 (5 bases each). Germline values: CDR1 DFQATT, CDR2 SNEGSKA (reference sequence). V lost 5 bases to trimming and J lost 9 bases, with 11 bases between them. This CDR3 contains 11 residues. CDR3 amino acids: CSASGTLEQFF. The CDR3 DNA sequence: TGCAGTGCTTCCGGGACGCTTGAGCAGTTCTTC.

The chain carries TRBV5-6 and TRBJ1-2; no firm D call. Trimming removed 3 bases from V and 4 bases from J, with 13 bases in between. Looked up from germline, CDR1 is SGHDT and CDR2 is YYEEEE. The CDR3 spans 14 residues. The CDR3 DNA reads TGTGCCAGCAGCTCGGGCGGACGTAGCTATGGCTACACCTTC. Protein sequence: CASSSGGRSYGYTF.

The chain links TRBV5-8 to TRBJ2-2, with D perhaps matching TRBD2 (6 bases). From germline, CDR1 is SGHTS and CDR2 YDEGEE. This CDR3 has 18 residues. V was clipped by 2 bases and J by 1 base, with 18 bases between them. CDR3 DNA: TGTGCCAGCAGCTTTGCCTGGGGGGATTATCGGAACACCGGGGAGCTGTTTTTT. Translating gives CASSFAWGDYRNTGELFF. Combining the CDR3 with reference TRBV5-8 and TRBJ2-2 gives the whole variable domain EAGVTQSPTHLIKTRGQQATLRCSPISGHTSVYWYQQALGLGLQFLLWYDEGEERNRGNFPPRFSGRQFPNYSSELNVNALELEDSALYLCASSFAWGDYRNTGELFFGEGSRLTVL.

The rearrangement joins TRBV29-1 to TRBJ2-7; the D gene is possibly TRBD1 (5 bases). Germline V gene lookup returns CDR1 SQVTM and CDR2 ANQGSEA. The CDR3 has 13 amino acids. V was clipped by 2 bases and J by 0 bases, with 8 bases between them. The CDR3 region is CSVELTASYEQYF. In nucleotides, the CDR3 is TGCAGCGTTGAACTGACAGCCTCCTACGAGCAGTACTTC.

The chain is built from TRBV9 and TRBJ1-2; no definite D call. Germline V gene data show CDR1 as SGDLS and CDR2 as YYNGEE. This CDR3 is built from 12 residues. Trimming cost V 4 bases and J 7 bases, with 11 bases left between them. The CDR3 DNA sequence: TGTGCCAGCAGCCCCTATGGGCTTGGCTACACCTTC. It specifies CASSPYGLGYTF. The complete variable domain, with remaining parts taken from reference TRBV9 and TRBJ1-2, reads DSGVTQTPKHLITATGQRVTLRCSPRSGDLSVYWYQQSLDQGLQFLIQYYNGEERAKGNILERFSAQQFPDLHSELNLSSLELGDSALYFCASSPYGLGYTFGSGTRLTVV.

The CDR3 sequence is CASSDGGESSYNEQFF. CDR3 nucleotides: TGTGCCAGCAGTGACGGCGGGGAGAGCTCCTACAATGAGCAGTTCTTC. The chain joins TRBV6-4 to TRBJ2-1; D possibly corresponds to TRBD2 (6 bases). Germline CDR1 MRHNA, CDR2 SNTAGT. Trimming pared 2 bases from V and 0 bases from J, leaving 11 bases between. This CDR3 is built from 16 residues.

The CDR3 sequence: CASSLGQGPGMNTEAFF. CDR3 DNA: TGTGCCAGCTCACTCGGACAGGGTCCAGGAATGAACACTGAAGCTTTCTTT. The chain has TRBV18 and TRBJ1-1, with 8 bases fitting TRBD1. The CDR3 is 17 residues long. CDR1 is KGHSH and CDR2 is LQKENI in the germline V gene. V was clipped by 4 bases and J by 0 bases; unmatched bases: 10.

This chain connects TRBV18 to TRBJ1-6, with 8 positions matching TRBD1. The CDR3 is 16 amino acids. J was trimmed by 5 bases and V by 6 bases; bases with no gene match: 9. CDR1 and CDR2 (germline): KGHSH, LQKENI. The CDR3 sequence: CASSDRPGQDNSPLHF. For the CDR3, the DNA is TGTGCCAGCTCCGACCGCCCGGGACAGGATAATTCACCCCTCCACTTT.